This T cell receptor beta chain was recorded in a study of blood T cell repertoires in COVID-19 (dated by TCRdb to the early 2020s). Broadly, across the study: Samples covering the acute and convalescent phases of COVID-19 were provided by collaborators in the United States, Italy and Spain. The repertoires were released in a freely available public database meant as a resource for research on the immune response to SARS-CoV-2. Samples were obtained from the ongoing ImmuneRACE study (first 160 participants) and from 950 to 1,500 subjects provided by 6 global collaborators. The prospective study material was composed of cDNA or gDNA derived from T cells, B-cell-depleted T cells, or PBMCs. Deeply sampled blood TCRbeta repertoires from subjects exposed to, actively infected with, or recovered from COVID-19 were included in the dataset. Where HLA class I and class II types were available, the types were taken from metadata supplied by the sample provider, not from assay-based typing. Nearly every sample came with metadata listing a de-identified subject ID, COVID-19 status, age in years and sex.

This clone is a singleton in its sample. Its antigen is still unknown. It has no much larger one-base neighbor in the sample; base qualities were not kept. Other DNA sequences in the same sample also yield this CDR3. The immunoSEQ Assay, a bias-controlled multiplex PCR, was used to amplify TCRbeta CDR3 regions from genomic DNA. Regarding the original processing steps: Nucleated cell counts per sample were estimated from amplification of reference gene primers within the assay. To quantify the absolute abundance of each unique TCRbeta CDR3 rearrangement, sequence reads were collapsed and filtered. For each sample, productive Simpson clonality was calculated as the square root of Simpson's diversity index across productive rearrangements. Imported from immuneACCESS, the table was reduced by TCRdb to in-frame sequences with V and J called. These copies leave out some clones; in studies compared against another copy, an unresolved V gene accounts for under half, and the cause of the remainder is not known. V and J calls and clone size are copied from that table; D and trimming were computed from the DNA. This sample lists approximately 440,000 clones; about 90% were detected once. Roughly 0.66% of the sample goes to the ten largest clones.

The investigation overall reported the following: The quantity of clinical and demographic metadata differed by source and by participant and was supplied without curation.

In the prospective study, participants were roughly 18 to 95 years old, resided in 20 to 30 geographic areas of the United States, and were enrolled through a virtual design. In the prospective study, participants were assigned to cohorts based on the clinical history participants reported in a screening survey and a study questionnaire. For ImmuneRACE Cohort 3, a participant was defined as recovered based on two consecutive negative NP/OP PCR tests, clearance by a healthcare professional, or resolution of symptoms. In the prospective study, mobile phlebotomists collected whole blood, serum and a nasopharyngeal or oropharyngeal swab from each participant. Additional blood draws and questionnaires over a 2-month period could optionally be provided by prospective study participants. Blood samples from the prospective study were shipped frozen or at room temperature prior to DNA extraction. Unmatched junction bases come to 0, with V trimmed by 3 bases and J by 4 bases. Via the germline V gene (reference sequence), CDR1 is LNHDA and CDR2 SQIVND. The CDR3 sequence holds 14 residues, the cysteine and phenylalanine included. CDR3 DNA is the only sequence kept; it has 42 bases, read in frame from the first base.

The sequence came from a man aged 18 to 30 who had recovered from COVID-19. Sequenced input: PBMCs or T cells enriched from blood (not recorded which). Recombination connected TRBV19 to TRBJ1-5; TRBD1 agrees with 10 junctional bases. The CDR3 sequence is CASSMGQGNQPQHF. Read as DNA, the sequence is TGTGCCAGTAGTATGGGACAGGGGAATCAGCCCCAGCATTTT.